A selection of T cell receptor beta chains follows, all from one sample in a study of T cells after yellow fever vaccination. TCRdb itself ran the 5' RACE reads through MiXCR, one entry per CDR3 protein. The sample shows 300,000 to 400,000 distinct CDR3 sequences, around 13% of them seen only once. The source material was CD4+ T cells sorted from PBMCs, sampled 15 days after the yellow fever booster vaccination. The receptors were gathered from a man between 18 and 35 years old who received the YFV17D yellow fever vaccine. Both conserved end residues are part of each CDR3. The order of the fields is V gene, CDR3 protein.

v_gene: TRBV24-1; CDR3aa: CATAAGRLVGETQYF
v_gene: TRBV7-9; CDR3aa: CASSLGQDVGETQYF
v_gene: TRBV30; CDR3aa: CAWRGAAQETQYF
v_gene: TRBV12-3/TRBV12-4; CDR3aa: CASRIDDNPIREQFF
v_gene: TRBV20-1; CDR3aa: CSAGDWKQPQHF
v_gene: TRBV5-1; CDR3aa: CASSLGEAGDEQFF
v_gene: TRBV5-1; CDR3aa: CASSLVAAGGHLGYTF
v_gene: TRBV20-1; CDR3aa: CSARSPPNYEQYF
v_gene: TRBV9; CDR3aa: CASSPRTSEETQYF
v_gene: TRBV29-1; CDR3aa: CSVHTGNGYTF
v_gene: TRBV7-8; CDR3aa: CASSLGQRGLNEQFF
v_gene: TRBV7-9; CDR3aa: CASSPSDRGSGYTF
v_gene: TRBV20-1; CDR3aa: CSARGSTSGDPDTQYF
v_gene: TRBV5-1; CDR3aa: CASSLDGLYGYTF
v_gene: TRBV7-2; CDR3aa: CASSLSRVAGANVLTF
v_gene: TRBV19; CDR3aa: CASNLGKATDTQYF
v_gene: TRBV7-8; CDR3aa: CASSLGTSTYNEQFF
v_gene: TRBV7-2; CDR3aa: CASSPGQNYGYTF
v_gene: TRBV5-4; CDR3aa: CASSLARYNEQFF
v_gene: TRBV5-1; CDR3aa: CASSLDWREQFF
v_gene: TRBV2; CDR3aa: CASMGAGGNQPQHF
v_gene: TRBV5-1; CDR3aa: CASSAGSPEAFF
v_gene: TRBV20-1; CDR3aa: CSARDWGARAEAFF
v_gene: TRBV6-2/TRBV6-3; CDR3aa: CASSYHQSYGYTF
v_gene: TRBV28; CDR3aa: CASSFDAGSTDTQYF
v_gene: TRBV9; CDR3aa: CASSVLGNNEQFF
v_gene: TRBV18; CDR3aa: CASSPGVDQPQHF
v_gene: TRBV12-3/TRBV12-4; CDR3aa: CASTSRALNTGELFF
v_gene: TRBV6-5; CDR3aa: CASSSQGPNNSPLHF
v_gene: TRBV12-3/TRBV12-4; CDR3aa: CASSLARRVETQYF
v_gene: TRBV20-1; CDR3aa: CSARDRQGKETQYF
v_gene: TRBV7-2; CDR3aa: CASSLGYTNYGYTF
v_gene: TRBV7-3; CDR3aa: CASRTGSSTDTQYF
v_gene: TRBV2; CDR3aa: CASSERGVGSPLHF
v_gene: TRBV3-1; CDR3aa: CASSRGRLAGGTDTQYF
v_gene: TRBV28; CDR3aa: CASEGRVDSGSSGANVLTF
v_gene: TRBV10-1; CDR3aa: CASSESGTPIRGAFF
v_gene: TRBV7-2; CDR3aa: CASSAQGQGNTEAFF
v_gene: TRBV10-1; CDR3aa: CASSDPGGDTDTQYF
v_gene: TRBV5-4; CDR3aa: CASRGTGPHEQFF
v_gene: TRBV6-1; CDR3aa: CASSLHIVNTEAFF
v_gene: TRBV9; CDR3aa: CASSVRDISTGNTIYF
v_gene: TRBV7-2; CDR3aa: CASSSMAGGVTEAFF
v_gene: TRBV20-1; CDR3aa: CSARGIAGGRTGELFF
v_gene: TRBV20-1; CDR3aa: CSAGDVTNEKLFF
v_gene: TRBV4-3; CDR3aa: CASSQESGQPQHF
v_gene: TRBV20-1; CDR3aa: CSARDYRLYGYTF
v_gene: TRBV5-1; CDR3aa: CASSSGLAVVDTQYF
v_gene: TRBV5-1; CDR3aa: CASSFEETQYF
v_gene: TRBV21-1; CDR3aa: CASSIKETQYF